The present T cell receptor (beta chain) was sequenced within a study of blood T cell repertoires in COVID-19. On the study more broadly: The samples span acute and convalescent COVID-19 from the United States, Italy and Spain.

Assay: immunoSEQ multiplex PCR; the TCRdb copy retains only in-frame clones and omits some. In the table there are about 60,000 clones, less than 85% of which are singletons. CDR1 is KGHSH and CDR2 is LQKENI in the germline V gene. With 3 bases removed from V and 5 bases from J, the gap between germline ends came to 16 bases. The CDR3 extends over 15 amino acids. Sequences were obtained from peripheral blood. The chain couples TRBV18 to TRBJ2-5, with a possible D match to TRBD1 (6 bases). The sequence derives from a human donor in a cohort sampled during active COVID-19. The CDR3 region has the DNA TGTGCCAGCTCACCTATGCTAGGGGGAACCGAGACCCAGTACTTC. This sequence encodes CASSPMLGGTETQYF.